This T cell receptor (beta chain) comes out of a study of human T cells and chemical hapten exposure. One entry per CDR3 protein, called by TCRdb with MiXCR from the RACE reads. The table lists roughly 200,000 distinct CDR3 sequences, about 22% of them singletons. Time point noted: patch test 3, about 24 weeks after DPC sensitization. Sample treatment: therapeutic diphenylcyclopropenone sensitization with weekly scalp DPC. This CDR3 is 12 amino acids long. The germline gives CDR1 DFQATT, CDR2 SNEGSKA (reference sequence). The ends were cut back, 0 bases at V and 4 bases at J, with 3 bases in the middle.

The chain employs TRBV20-1 and TRBJ1-4, with D hard to call. This clonotype was sampled from a middle-aged woman with alopecia areata. Some clones in this sample may be carry-over from other donors' samples. The material sequenced was whole blood, taken in connection with sensitization to the hapten diphenylcyclopropenone (DPC). This CDR3 is CSARDLNEKLFF. CDR3 sequence (DNA): TGCAGTGCTAGAGATCTTAATGAAAAACTGTTTTTT.